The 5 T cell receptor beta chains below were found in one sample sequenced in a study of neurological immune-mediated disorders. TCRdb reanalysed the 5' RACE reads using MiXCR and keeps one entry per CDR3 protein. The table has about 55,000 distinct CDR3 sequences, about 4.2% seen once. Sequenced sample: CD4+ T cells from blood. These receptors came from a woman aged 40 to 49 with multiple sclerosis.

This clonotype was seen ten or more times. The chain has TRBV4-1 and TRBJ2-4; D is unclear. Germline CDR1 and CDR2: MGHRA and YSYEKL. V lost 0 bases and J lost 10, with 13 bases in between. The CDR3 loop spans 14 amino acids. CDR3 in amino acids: CASSQDITLEIQYF. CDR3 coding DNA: TGCGCCAGCAGCCAAGATATAACCCTAGAAATTCAGTACTTC.

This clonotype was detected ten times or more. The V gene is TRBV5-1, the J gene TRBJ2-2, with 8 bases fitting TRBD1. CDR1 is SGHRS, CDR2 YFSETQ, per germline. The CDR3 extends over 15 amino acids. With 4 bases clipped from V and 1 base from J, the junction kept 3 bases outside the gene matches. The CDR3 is CASSPDRENTGELFF. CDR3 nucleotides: TGCGCCAGCAGCCCGGACAGGGAGAACACCGGGGAGCTGTTTTTT. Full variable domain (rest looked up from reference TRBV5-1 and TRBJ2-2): KAGVTQTPRYLIKTRGQQVTLSCSPISGHRSVSWYQQTPGQGLQFLFEYFSETQRNKGNFPGRFSGRQFSNSRSEMNVSTLELGDSALYLCASSPDRENTGELFFGEGSRLTVL.

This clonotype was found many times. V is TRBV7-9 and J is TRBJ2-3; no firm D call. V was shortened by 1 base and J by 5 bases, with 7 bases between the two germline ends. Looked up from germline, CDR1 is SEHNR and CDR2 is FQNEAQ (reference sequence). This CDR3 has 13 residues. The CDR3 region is CASSLGGLDTQYF. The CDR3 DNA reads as TGTGCCAGCAGCTTAGGGGGTTTAGATACGCAGTATTTT.

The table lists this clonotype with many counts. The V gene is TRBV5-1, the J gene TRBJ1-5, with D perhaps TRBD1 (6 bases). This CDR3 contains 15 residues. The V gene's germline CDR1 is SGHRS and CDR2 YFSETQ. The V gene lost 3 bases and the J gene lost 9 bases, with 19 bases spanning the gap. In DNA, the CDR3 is TGCGCCAGCAGCTGGGGGGGCGGCGCCGCATCGCCCCAGCATTTT. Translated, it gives CASSWGGGAASPQHF.

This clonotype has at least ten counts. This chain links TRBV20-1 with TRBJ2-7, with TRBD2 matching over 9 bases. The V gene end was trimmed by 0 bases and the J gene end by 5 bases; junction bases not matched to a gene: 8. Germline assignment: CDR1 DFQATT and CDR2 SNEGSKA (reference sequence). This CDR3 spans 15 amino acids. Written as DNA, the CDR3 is TGCAGTGCTAGAGATGCGGGGGGGCCAGGGGACGAGCAGTACTTC. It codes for CSARDAGGPGDEQYF.